One sample yielded the 32 T cell receptor beta chains listed below, sequenced in a study of molecular identifiers for immune sequencing clone quantification. TCRdb re-called the PCR reads with MiXCR, one entry per CDR3 protein. The data contain tens of thousands of distinct CDR3 sequences, roughly a fifth of them singletons. What was sequenced was naive CD8+ T cells from blood, with Jurkat cell RNA spiked in. Subset in this sample: FACS-sorted CD8+CD4-CCR7+CD45RA+ naive T cells. These receptors all come from a human donor in good health. Some libraries in this study had Jurkat cell RNA spiked in.

The rearrangement links TRBV11-2 to TRBJ2-2, with 7 nucleotides matching TRBD1. V gave up 5 bases and J gave up 1 base; unmatched junction bases: 4. The V gene's germline CDR1 is SGHAT and CDR2 FQNNGV. The CDR3 is 15 residues long. CDR3 DNA sequence: TGTGCCAGCAGCCTACAGGGGCTGAACACCGGGGAGCTGTTTTTT. It encodes CASSLQGLNTGELFF.

The rearrangement uses TRBV3-1 and TRBJ1-1; no clear D gene. V lost 2 bases, J lost 3 bases, and 22 bases lay in between. Germline-derived CDR1 and CDR2 are LGHDT and YNNKEL (reference sequence). This CDR3 is 18 amino acids long. CDR3 DNA sequence: TGTGCCAGCAGCCAACCCCCCGCCGGGATCGGGATGGACACTGAAGCTTTCTTT. It codes for CASSQPPAGIGMDTEAFF.

The rearrangement links TRBV19 to TRBJ1-5; no clear D gene. CDR1 is LNHDA, CDR2 SQIVND, per germline (reference sequence). The CDR3 extends over 15 amino acids. Trimming cost V 3 bases and J 0 bases, with 9 bases left between them. The CDR3 DNA reads TGTGCCAGTAGTATTTGGGTCAATAGCAATCAGCCCCAGCATTTT. Protein sequence: CASSIWVNSNQPQHF.

The sample holds a few counts of this clonotype. The chain has TRBV5-5 and TRBJ2-2, with 10 bases aligning to TRBD2. The CDR3 length is 16 residues. V shed 0 bases and J 4 bases; nucleotides not matched to a gene: 3. CDR1 is SGHKS, CDR2 YYEKEE, per germline (reference sequence). The CDR3 DNA follows: TGTGCCAGCAGCTTGGGACTAGCGGGTAGCACCGGGGAGCTGTTTTTT. It codes for CASSLGLAGSTGELFF.

This clonotype was found many times. The chain has TRBV21-1 and TRBJ2-7; the table names TRBD1, a call not compared with the DNA. TRBV21-1 represents a pseudogene. The length of the CDR3 is 15 residues. CDR3 protein: CASSKKTGGPYEQYF. CDR3 sequence (DNA): TGTGCCAGCAGCAAAAAGACAGGGGGCCCCTACGAGCAGTACTTC.

The chain recombines TRBV27 with TRBJ1-2; a weak D match, TRBD1 (5 bases). Per germline, CDR1 MNHEY and CDR2 SMNVEV (reference sequence). This CDR3 is 14 amino acids long. Trimming cost V 2 bases and J 7 bases, with 14 bases left between them. CDR3 sequence: CASSLRGESCGYTF. The CDR3 bases are TGTGCCAGCAGTTTAAGAGGGGAGAGCTGTGGCTACACCTTC.

This clonotype was recorded many times. The chain links TRBV29-1 to TRBJ2-2; maybe TRBD2 (6 bases). V gave up 7 bases and J gave up 3 bases, with 12 bases separating them. The CDR3 covers 13 residues. Germline V CDR1 and CDR2: SQVTM, ANQGSEA. Written as DNA, the CDR3 is TGCAGCGGGGAGGAGGAGGACACCGGGGAGCTGTTTTTT. Its translation is CSGEEEDTGELFF.

The CDR3 sequence: CASSLEGGTWTGELFF. For the CDR3, the DNA is TGTGCCAGCAGCTTGGAGGGGGGTACGTGGACCGGGGAGCTGTTTTTT. The V call is TRBV5-5, the J call TRBJ2-2; D may match TRBD1 or TRBD2 (6 bases each). The V gene's germline CDR1 is SGHKS and CDR2 YYEKEE (reference sequence). Trimming stripped 0 bases from V and 5 bases from J, with 14 bases between. CDR3 size: 16 residues.

Details on this clonotype: A much larger clonotype is one base distant, so this may be a read error. The chain joins TRBV9 to TRBJ1-1; 10 bases align to TRBD1. The V and J ends lost 4 bases and 3 bases, in that order; junction bases with no gene match: 6. Germline V gene data show CDR1 as SGDLS and CDR2 as YYNGEE. The CDR3 loop spans 15 amino acids. In DNA, the CDR3 is TGTGCCAGCAGCCCCCGGACAGGGGGATACACTGAAGCTTTCTTT. Translating it yields CASSPRTGGYTEAFF. Supplemented by reference TRBV9 and TRBJ1-1, the full variable domain reads DSGVTQTPKHLITATGQRVTLRCSPRSGDLSVYWYQQSLDQGLQFLIQYYNGEERAKGNILERFSAQQFPDLHSELNLSSLELGDSALYFCASSPRTGGYTEAFFGQGTRLTVV.

This clonotype was counted many times. The chain carries TRBV4-3 and TRBJ2-3; 7 bases map to TRBD2. The CDR3 runs to 16 residues. After removal of 0 bases from V and 1 base from J, the junction contained 4 bases not matched to a gene. Germline V lookup: CDR1 LGHNA, CDR2 YSLEER. The CDR3: CASSQDWGRGTDTQYF. CDR3 nucleotide sequence: TGCGCCAGCAGCCAAGATTGGGGGAGGGGCACAGATACGCAGTATTTT.

In the case of this clonotype: A much larger clonotype is one base distant, so this may be a read error. The genes are TRBV29-1 and TRBJ2-2; TRBD2 matches at 14 bases. The CDR3 is made up of 17 amino acids. Germline lookup yields CDR1 SQVTM and CDR2 ANQGSEA. V dropped 3 bases and J dropped 2; count of bases not matched to a gene: 5. CDR3 residues: CSVEWGTSGRNTGELFF. As DNA, the CDR3 is TGCAGCGTTGAGTGGGGGACTAGCGGGAGAAACACCGGGGAGCTGTTTTTT.

This clonotype occurred once. Just one base apart from a much larger clone, this may be a read error. This rearrangement joins TRBV7-9 to TRBJ2-3; D is undetermined. The germline V gene encodes CDR1 SEHNR and CDR2 FQNEAQ (reference sequence). The CDR3 spans 14 residues. CDR3: CASSGKHSTDTLYF. CDR3 coding DNA: TGTGCCAGCAGTGGGAAACATAGCACAGATACGCTGTATTTT.

There are many counts of this clonotype. The rearrangement links TRBV20-1 to TRBJ1-2, with D possibly TRBD1 on 5 matching bases. Trimming pared 6 bases from V and 10 bases from J, leaving 24 bases between. Looked up from germline, CDR1 is DFQATT and CDR2 is SNEGSKA (reference sequence). This CDR3 has 14 residues. The CDR3 here is CSAKVTGVLNDYTF. For the CDR3, the DNA is TGCAGTGCCAAAGTTACGGGGGTCCTTAACGACTACACCTTC.

The table lists this clonotype with a few counts. The gene calls are TRBV7-2 and TRBJ2-2; TRBD2 is a possible D gene (5 bases). The CDR3 is made up of 15 amino acids. Germline V gene data show CDR1 as SGHTA and CDR2 as FQGNSA. Trimming shortened V by 3 bases and J by 6 bases, and 14 bases separated the two germline ends. The CDR3 nucleotides read TGTGCCAGCAGCTTCGATCTAGCTCGGGCCGGGGAGCTGTTTTTT. Protein sequence: CASSFDLARAGELFF.

This chain joins TRBV21-1 and TRBJ2-5. TRBV21-1 is noted as a pseudogene. This CDR3 has 12 residues. In DNA, the CDR3 is TGTGCCAGCAGCAAAGAAGATGAGACCCAGTACTTC. Encoded protein: CASSKEDETQYF.

This clonotype was counted many times. The chain couples TRBV6-2 or TRBV6-3 to TRBJ1-5; possible D gene TRBD1, 5 bases. V was clipped by 2 bases and J by 7 bases, with 15 bases between them. CDR1 MNHEY and CDR2 SVGEGT come from the germline V gene. CDR3 size: 15 residues. The CDR3 DNA is TGTGCCAGCAGTTACGCCGTAGGGGCAGGACAGCCCCAGCATTTT. Translated: CASSYAVGAGQPQHF.

This clonotype has a handful of counts. The V and J genes are TRBV27 and TRBJ2-7; 8 bases fit TRBD2. V dropped 6 bases and J dropped 6; count of bases not matched to a gene: 7. Looked up from germline, CDR1 is MNHEY and CDR2 is SMNVEV (reference sequence). The CDR3 loop spans 13 amino acids. CDR3 protein: CASSRRGGGEQYF. The CDR3 coding sequence is TGTGCCAGCAGCCGCCGGGGGGGGGGCGAGCAGTACTTC.

This clonotype was counted between two and nine times. The chain joins TRBV6-5 to TRBJ2-5; D possibly corresponds to TRBD2 (6 bases). The V end lost 2 bases, the J end lost 5 bases, and 9 bases lay between the germline ends. The length of the CDR3 is 13 residues. Per the germline V gene, CDR1 is MNHEY and CDR2 is SVGAGI. Here the CDR3 DNA reads TGTGCCAGCAGTTACGGAGGGAAGGAGACCCAGTACTTC. This encodes CASSYGGKETQYF.

The chain has TRBV3-2 and TRBJ2-3; whether TRBD2, the table's D call, matches the DNA was not checked. TRBV3-2 is assigned pseudogene status. The CDR3 consists of 16 residues. This chain's CDR3 is CASSGWTSGSTDTQYF. The CDR3 DNA reads TGTGCCAGCAGCGGTTGGACTAGCGGTTCCACAGATACGCAGTATTTT.

This clonotype was picked up a small number of times. The CDR3 nucleotides are TGTGCCAGCAGGCCCGCAAGCATCGACGTATACGAGCAGTACTTC. This sequence encodes CASRPASIDVYEQYF. V gene TRBV27 combines with J gene TRBJ2-7; D unclear. V was shortened by 6 bases and J by 4 bases, with 19 bases between the two germline ends. CDR1 is MNHEY and CDR2 is SMNVEV in the germline V gene (reference sequence). The CDR3 covers 15 residues.

The rearrangement links TRBV5-1 to TRBJ2-3; no clear D. Germline assignment: CDR1 SGHRS and CDR2 YFSETQ. V lost 3 bases, J lost 4 bases, and 15 bases lay in between. This CDR3 spans 15 amino acids. CDR3 sequence: CASSWEHSTPDTQYF. The CDR3 coding sequence is TGCGCCAGCAGCTGGGAACACTCTACTCCAGATACGCAGTATTTT.

This clonotype was seen many times. The rearrangement links TRBV6-2 or TRBV6-3 to TRBJ2-1; D remains unclear. Germline CDR1 is MNHEY and CDR2 is SVGEGT. V lost 5 bases and J lost 6, with 26 bases in between. The CDR3 sequence is 18 residues long. CDR3 protein: CASSPGPKGVFKINEQFF. DNA of the CDR3: TGTGCCAGCAGTCCCGGGCCTAAAGGTGTATTTAAAATCAATGAGCAGTTCTTC.

Points on this clonotype: A much bigger clone sits one base away, suggesting this may be a read error. This CDR3 is missing its conserved last phenylalanine or tryptophan, likely due to a read error. The CDR3 DNA follows: TGTGCCAGCAGTGTGCCGGTCCGTCGCGAGCAGTACCTC. Its protein product is CASSVPVRREQYL. V gene TRBV2 combines with J gene TRBJ2-7; D is unclear. Trimming cost V 4 bases and J 6 bases, with 13 bases left between them. CDR1 SNHLY and CDR2 FYNNEI come from the germline V gene. The CDR3 totals 13 residues.

This clonotype was counted at least ten times. This rearrangement joins TRBV20-1 to TRBJ2-3; weak D call: TRBD2 (5 bases). The CDR3 consists of 14 residues. Germline V gene data show CDR1 as DFQATT and CDR2 as SNEGSKA (reference sequence). Trimming stripped 5 bases from V and 2 bases from J, with 14 bases between. CDR3 nucleotide sequence: TGCAGTGCTGGACCCCTAGCCGCCACAGATACGCAGTATTTT. Its translation is CSAGPLAATDTQYF.

This clonotype was counted at least ten times. The V call is TRBV5-4, the J call TRBJ1-1; D is possibly TRBD1 (5 bases). Trimming pared 9 bases from V and 1 base from J, leaving 13 bases between. Germline CDR1 and CDR2: SGHNT and YYREEE (reference sequence). This CDR3 contains 13 residues. The CDR3 sequence is CATRQLQNTEAFF. In DNA form, the CDR3 reads TGTGCCACCAGACAGTTACAGAACACTGAAGCTTTCTTT.

With respect to this clonotype: A much larger clone sits a single nucleotide away, making a read error possible. The conserved closing phenylalanine or tryptophan is absent in this CDR3, likely reflecting a read error. CDR3 in amino acids: CASSSPLSGRGDTQYL. CDR3 DNA: TGTGCCAGTAGTAGCCCCCTTTCGGGGAGGGGGGATACGCAGTATCTT. The V and J genes are TRBV19 and TRBJ2-3; perhaps TRBD2 as D (7 bases). Germline V gene lookup returns CDR1 LNHDA and CDR2 SQIVND (reference sequence). The V gene lost 4 bases and the J gene lost 6 bases, with 20 bases spanning the gap. The CDR3 extends over 16 amino acids.

V gene TRBV7-2 combines with J gene TRBJ2-2, with D unresolved. Germline V gene sequence: CDR1 SGHTA, CDR2 FQGNSA. The CDR3 sequence is 16 residues long. Trimming removed 2 bases from V and 1 base from J, with 11 bases in between. CDR3 protein: CASSLQRTGNTGELFF. The DNA for the CDR3 is TGTGCCAGCAGCTTACAGAGGACGGGGAACACCGGGGAGCTGTTTTTT.

This clonotype showed up just a few times. This sequence joins TRBV19 and TRBJ2-4, with 9 nucleotides matching TRBD1. The CDR3 totals 14 residues. Germline lookup yields CDR1 LNHDA and CDR2 SQIVND (reference sequence). V dropped 10 bases and J dropped 1; count of bases not matched to a gene: 5. CDR3 loop: CATRDRDAKNIQYF. In DNA, the CDR3 is TGTGCCACGAGGGACAGGGACGCCAAAAACATTCAGTACTTC.

In this sample, this clonotype turned up many times. The chain is built from TRBV5-1 and TRBJ2-7; the D is unclear. The CDR3 is made up of 12 amino acids. Germline CDR1 SGHRS, CDR2 YFSETQ. V was pared by 4 bases and J by 5 bases, with 10 bases between. The CDR3 loop is CASSLVLDEQYF. CDR3 sequence (DNA): TGCGCCAGCAGCCTAGTTTTGGACGAGCAGTACTTC.

Notes on this clonotype: A much larger clone sits a single nucleotide away, making a read error possible. The V call is TRBV12-5, the J call TRBJ2-3; 11 positions agree with TRBD2. Germline assignment: CDR1 LGHNT and CDR2 FRNRAP. The CDR3 loop spans 15 amino acids. For the CDR3, the DNA is TGTGCTAGTGGTTTGGTTGGACTAGCGGGTGATACGCAGTGTTTT. Translating gives CASGLVGLAGDTQCF.

About this clonotype: This sequence may be a read error, since a much larger clone differs from it by one base. The chain has TRBV27 and TRBJ2-7, with 8 nucleotides matching TRBD1. The CDR3 is 14 amino acids. CDR1 and CDR2 (germline): MNHEY, SMNVEV (reference sequence). The CDR3 is CARSWGTGSYEQYF. The CDR3 DNA sequence: TGTGCCCGCAGTTGGGGGACAGGAAGCTACGAGCAGTACTTC.

This clonotype was seen ten or more times. The J gene is TRBJ2-3, the V gene TRBV19, with D possibly TRBD1 on 6 matching bases. CDR1 and CDR2 (germline): LNHDA, SQIVND (reference sequence). The V end was cut by 7 bases, the J end by 7 bases, with 18 bases between. This CDR3 contains 14 residues. This chain's CDR3 is CASKVPGVSNTQYF. CDR3 DNA sequence: TGTGCCAGTAAGGTTCCAGGGGTCTCGAATACGCAGTATTTT.